The present T cell receptor (beta chain) was sequenced within a study of blood T cells in healthy people across ages. Primed by a sample-barcoded 5' primer and a J-beta primer mix, a second PCR proceeded for about 6 to 12 cycles. From the 5' RACE reads, TCRdb called clonotypes with MiXCR, one entry per CDR3 protein. The sample consists of some 930,000 distinct CDR3 sequences, just under 30% of them appearing once. Separately, the same data were catalogued under a study of T cells of mothers and their children.

The sequenced sample consisted of blood. The sequence came from a woman aged 40 to 55 in good health.

CDR3 region: CASRQYSGNEQYF. In DNA form, the CDR3 reads TGTGCCAGCAGACAGTATAGCGGGAATGAGCAGTACTTC. V is TRBV28 and J is TRBJ2-5; 8 bases agree with TRBD2. With V trimmed by 6 bases and J by 11 bases, 11 bases remained unmatched. The V gene's germline CDR1 is MDHEN and CDR2 SYDVKM. CDR3 length: 13 amino acids.